Listed here is a single T cell receptor beta chain. As yet, its antigen is unknown. The data originate from a study of regulatory and conventional T cells in RAG deficiency. Study-level points and caveats: Compared with controls, unique Treg TCR beta sequences dropped around 100-fold in Omenn syndrome and CID/AS. Shannon entropy fell and Simpson indices rose in RAG-deficient patients. In Omenn syndrome, sorted "Tregs" may be peripherally activated cells.

Some clones are missing from TCRdb's copy, which holds only in-frame ones; the method was immunoSEQ multiplex PCR. The sample consists of approximately 35,000 clones, more than 75% of them appearing once. Genomic DNA came from blood conventional CD4+ T cells gated CD25-low CD127-high. Per germline, CDR1 SGHDT and CDR2 YYEEEE. Trimming stripped 2 bases from V and 5 bases from J, with 13 bases between. This CDR3 region has 14 residues. These data also formed part of another study, on regulatory T cells. That work states: The primer mix had 52 TRBV and 13 TRBJ primers.

The sequence was collected from a human donor in good health. This sequence joins TRBV5-6 and TRBJ1-2; the D gene is possibly TRBD1 (5 bases). The sample taken for sequencing was CD4+ effector T cells sorted from blood. CDR3: CASSFTTGPYGYTF. CDR3 nucleotide sequence: TGTGCCAGCAGCTTCACCACAGGACCTTATGGCTACACCTTC. The entire variable domain, with the rest obtained from reference TRBV5-6 and TRBJ1-2, is as follows: DAGVTQSPTHLIKTRGQQVTLRCSPKSGHDTVSWYQQALGQGPQFIFQYYEEEERQRGNFPDRFSGHQFPNYSSELNVNALLLGDSALYLCASSFTTGPYGYTFGSGTRLTVV.